In this sample, the clone carrying this T cell receptor beta chain turned up many times. Its antigen is not identified. The data belong to a study of molecular identifiers for immune sequencing clone quantification. TCRdb reanalysed the PCR reads using MiXCR and keeps one entry per CDR3 protein. Of about 640,000 distinct CDR3 sequences listed, just under 20% are singletons. Regarding the study as a whole: Even with around 1 million naive cells present, spiked Jurkat TCR RNA from one cell was reportedly detectable.

The V and J ends lost 4 bases and 1 base, in that order; junction bases with no gene match: 10. This CDR3 is built from 16 residues. Isolation of naive CD8 T cells was achieved by sorting on a CD8+CD4-CCR7+CD45RA+ phenotype. The specimen sequenced was naive CD8+ T cells from blood, with Jurkat cell RNA spiked in. Sample subset: FACS-sorted CD8+CD4-CCR7+CD45RA+ naive T cells. This receptor was taken from a human donor in good health. Some libraries in this study had Jurkat cell RNA spiked in. The chain is built from TRBV23-1 and TRBJ2-7; 7 bases fit TRBD1. TRBV23-1 is given ORF status, its function remaining uncertain. In DNA, the CDR3 is TGCGCCAGCAGTCTCAAAATATACAGGGGATCCTACGAGCAGTACTTC. Translated: CASSLKIYRGSYEQYF.